Listed here are 18 T cell receptor beta chains from one sample, sequenced in a study of blood T cells in healthy people across ages. With a J-beta primer mix and a sample-barcoded 5' primer, a second PCR ran about 7 to 12 cycles. TCRdb itself ran the 5' RACE reads through MiXCR, one entry per CDR3 protein. The sample has under 800,000 distinct CDR3 sequences, 40% to 45% seen once; the top ten hold 20% to 25%. The sample comprised blood. These receptors came from a woman aged 60-75 years in good health.

CDR3: CASSFRSSSYNEQYF. In nucleotides, the CDR3 is TGTGCCAGCAGTTTCCGCAGTAGCTCCTACAATGAGCAGTACTTC. This sequence joins TRBV11-1 and TRBJ2-1; unclear D gene. The end of the DNA aligns better with TRBJ2-7, so the J call may be wrong. Germline-derived CDR1 and CDR2 are SGHAT and FQDESV (reference sequence). CDR3 length: 15 amino acids.

This clonotype was counted at least ten times. This chain connects TRBV6-5 to TRBJ2-5, with 7 bases aligning to TRBD1. V was clipped by 8 bases and J by 5 bases; unmatched bases: 11. The CDR3 length is 14 residues. Germline CDR1 is MNHEY and CDR2 is SVGAGI. The CDR3 is CASHRQGLGETQYF. CDR3 nucleotide sequence: TGTGCCAGCCATCGACAGGGTTTAGGGGAGACCCAGTACTTC.

This clonotype was seen a handful of times. The chain has TRBV12-3 or TRBV12-4 and TRBJ2-4, with 7 bases aligning to TRBD2. The CDR3 extends over 16 amino acids. The V and J ends lost 5 bases and 0 bases, in that order; junction bases with no gene match: 7. The CDR3 DNA reads TGTGCCAGCAGTGCGTGGGGAGGGCCAGCCAAAAACATTCAGTACTTC. Translating gives CASSAWGGPAKNIQYF.

This clonotype was counted a few times. The chain joins TRBV4-3 to TRBJ2-1; tentative D call: TRBD2 (6 bases). From germline, CDR1 is LGHNA and CDR2 YSLEER. Trimming took 0 bases from V and 0 from J, leaving 15 bases between them. This CDR3 contains 18 residues. CDR3 in DNA: TGCGCCAGCAGCCAAGATCTGTCCGGTAGCGGCTCCTACAATGAGCAGTTCTTC. It encodes CASSQDLSGSGSYNEQFF.

Only a few counts were recorded for this clonotype. The chain links TRBV7-6 to TRBJ2-5, with D perhaps given as TRBD1 or TRBD2 (5 bases each). Germline V gene sequence: CDR1 SGHVS, CDR2 FNYEAQ. V dropped 8 bases and J dropped 5 bases, with 21 bases sitting between them. This CDR3 contains 15 residues. In DNA, the CDR3 is TGTGCCAGCTTAAGTACCGGGACCACCGGGGAGACCCAGTACTTC. Translated: CASLSTGTTGETQYF.

The chain recombines TRBV5-1 with TRBJ2-3; D may be TRBD1 (5 bases). The V end lost 0 bases, the J end lost 5 bases, and 13 bases lay between the germline ends. The CDR3 consists of 15 residues. Germline-derived CDR1 and CDR2 are SGHRS and YFSETQ. CDR3 protein: CASSLAGKRGDTQYF. The DNA for the CDR3 is TGCGCCAGCAGCTTGGCCGGAAAAAGGGGAGATACGCAGTATTTT.

To note about this clonotype: One end of the junction fails to match germline, which may point to a read error. The chain uses TRBV20-1 and TRBJ1-5; the D gene is possibly TRBD1 (6 bases). The germline V gene has CDR1 DFQATT and CDR2 SNEGSKA (reference sequence). The CDR3 sequence is 14 residues long. The CDR3 protein is CNAREGGRGQPQHF. The CDR3 DNA reads as TGCAATGCTAGAGAGGGGGGGCGCGGGCAGCCCCAGCATTTT.

The chain combines TRBV20-1 with TRBJ2-1, with a possible D match to TRBD2 (5 bases). Trimming took 3 bases from V and 9 from J, leaving 9 bases between them. This CDR3 has 11 amino acids. Germline V gives CDR1 DFQATT, CDR2 SNEGSKA (reference sequence). CDR3 sequence (DNA): TGCAGTGCTAGGAGGGTGGCTGAGCAGTTCTTC. Protein product: CSARRVAEQFF.

The chain employs TRBV11-2 and TRBJ2-1; D remains unclear. CDR3 size: 14 residues. Trimming shortened V by 3 bases and J by 3 bases, and 9 bases separated the two germline ends. The germline V gene has CDR1 SGHAT and CDR2 FQNNGV. DNA for the CDR3: TGTGCCAGCAGCTTCGGCAGAAGCTACAATGAGCAGTTCTTC. Its protein is CASSFGRSYNEQFF.

This clonotype was seen ten or more times. The rearrangement links TRBV27 to TRBJ2-5; 8 bases align to TRBD1. There are 16 residues in the CDR3. The trim removed 5 bases at V and 3 bases at J, leaving 11 bases unmatched. The germline V gene encodes CDR1 MNHEY and CDR2 SMNVEV (reference sequence). CDR3 sequence (DNA): TGTGCCAGCAGTCCACCCAGGGGGCTAGCCAAAGAGACCCAGTACTTC. It specifies CASSPPRGLAKETQYF.

This clonotype occurred a few times. The CDR3 bases are TGTGCCAGCAGCCAGAGGACAGGGAGGACGTTCTTC. Translated, it gives CASSQRTGRTFF. The rearrangement links TRBV3-1 to TRBJ2-1; 8 positions agree with TRBD1. The CDR3 spans 12 residues. Germline values: CDR1 LGHDT, CDR2 YNNKEL (reference sequence). Germline trimming cut 3 bases from V and 15 bases from J; bases unmatched to any gene: 7.

This clonotype has only a few counts. This rearrangement joins TRBV6-5 to TRBJ1-2; TRBD1 aligns across 7 bases. The ends lost 2 bases at V and 8 bases at J; junction bases unmatched: 5. The CDR3 extends over 13 amino acids. Per the germline V gene, CDR1 is MNHEY and CDR2 is SVGAGI. In DNA form, the CDR3 reads TGTGCCAGCAGTTACGGGAGGGGGCGAGGCTACACCTTC. Its translation is CASSYGRGRGYTF.

V is TRBV20-1 and J is TRBJ2-5; no clear D. V was cut by 6 bases and J by 11 bases, with 19 bases left in between. CDR1 and CDR2 from the germline V gene are DFQATT and SNEGSKA (reference sequence). The CDR3 is made up of 12 amino acids. The CDR3 coding sequence is TGCAGTGCCCCTCGCCCCATAAATGAGCAGTACTTC. It is translated as CSAPRPINEQYF.

This clonotype was detected once. A much larger clone differs by one base, so this may be a read error. J is TRBJ2-7 and V is TRBV6-6; 7 nucleotides agree with TRBD1. The J segment lost 4 bases and the V segment lost 8 bases, leaving 14 bases of the junction unmatched. CDR1 MNHNY and CDR2 SVGAGI come from the germline V gene (reference sequence). This CDR3 spans 15 amino acids. CDR3 in amino acids: CASGPLQGIGYEQYF. In nucleotides, the CDR3 is TGTGCCAGCGGTCCCCTACAGGGGATCGGGTACGAGCAGTACTTC.

This clonotype was seen ten or more times. The V gene is TRBV4-3, the J gene TRBJ2-3; 7 bases agree with TRBD1. The CDR3 runs 16 residues. CDR1 and CDR2 (germline): LGHNA, YSLEER. Losses at the gene ends were 3 bases for V and 4 bases for J; bases not matched to a gene: 10. The CDR3 DNA follows: TGCGCCAGCAGCCATAGGAGACAGGGTTTTTCAGATACGCAGTATTTT. Translating gives CASSHRRQGFSDTQYF.

This clonotype was picked up a small number of times. This chain uses TRBV6-5 with TRBJ2-1; tentative D call: TRBD2 (5 bases). The V end was cut by 5 bases, the J end by 9 bases, with 11 bases between. There are 12 residues in the CDR3. Germline CDR1 is MNHEY and CDR2 is SVGAGI. The CDR3 DNA follows: TGTGCCAGCAGTACAAGCGGTATTGAGCAGTTCTTC. This sequence encodes CASSTSGIEQFF.

This clonotype was observed many times. The chain couples TRBV6-1 to TRBJ2-7; D possibly corresponds to TRBD1 (5 bases). Germline loops: CDR1 MNHNS, CDR2 SASEGT. Trimming stripped 1 base from V and 4 bases from J, with 11 bases between. The CDR3 length is 14 residues. The CDR3 DNA follows: TGTGCCAGCAGTGAAGTCCTAGGGGTTTACGAGCAGTACTTC. This codes for CASSEVLGVYEQYF.

The rearrangement links TRBV19 to TRBJ2-7, with D hard to call. The CDR3 extends over 15 amino acids. V shed 5 bases and J shed 3 bases, with 17 bases lying between them. Germline V gene data show CDR1 as LNHDA and CDR2 as SQIVND (reference sequence). The CDR3 DNA follows: TGTGCCAGTAGTTCACCGGGTCTTGGGGACTACGAGCAGTACTTC. Its protein is CASSSPGLGDYEQYF. Complete variable domain (other parts from reference TRBV19 and TRBJ2-7): DGGITQSPKYLFRKEGQNVTLSCEQNLNHDAMYWYRQDPGQGLRLIYYSQIVNDFQKGDIAEGYSVSREKKESFPLTVTSAQKNPTAFYLCASSSPGLGDYEQYFGPGTRLTVT.